The rows below give T cell receptor beta chains drawn from one sample of a study of T cell responses to AZD1222 COVID-19 vaccine. Clones were sequenced by immunoSEQ multiplex PCR, and TCRdb holds only the in-frame ones, with some missing. The table lists 250,000 or so clones, roughly 93% of them singletons. The sample was peripheral blood, taken on day 0 of AZD1222 vaccination. These receptors were taken from an adult in good health. The CDR3 runs from the conserved cysteine through the conserved F or W. The D gene is left open where the match is weak. Rows give clone size only sometimes, using once, few, many, or a class for an expanded clone.

v_call	j_call	clone_size	d_call	cdr3_nt	cdr3_aa
TRBV3-1/TRBV3-2	TRBJ2-5	once	NA	TGTGCCAGCAGCCACGGGGCTCCGGCGACCCAGTACTTC	CASSHGAPATQYF
TRBV12-3/TRBV12-4	TRBJ1-1	NA	NA	TGTGCCAGCAGTTTCCAGATCGGCTTTGAAGCTTTCTTT	CASSFQIGFEAFF
TRBV11-1	TRBJ2-1	NA	NA	TGTGCCAGCAGCTTAGGTACTAGCCGGGATGGAAATGAGCAGTTCTTC	CASSLGTSRDGNEQFF
TRBV5-1	TRBJ2-7	NA	NA	TGCGCCAGCAGCTCCGGGTCCTCTAGCTCCTACGAGCAGTACTTC	CASSSGSSSSYEQYF
TRBV2	TRBJ2-3	NA	TRBD1	TGTGCCAGGGGACAGGGGGCTTCAGATACGCAGTATTTT	CARGQGASDTQYF
TRBV27	TRBJ2-2	NA	NA	TGTGCCAGCAGTTTAGGACTACTTAACACCGGGGAGCTGTTTTTT	CASSLGLLNTGELFF
TRBV14	TRBJ1-2	NA	NA	TGTGCCAGCAGCCAACCGGGCGGCGCCCTTGTGGGCGGCTACACCTTC	CASSQPGGALVGGYTF
TRBV2	TRBJ1-4	NA	NA	TGTGCCAGCAGTGGACAAGCCGGAAATGAAAAACTGTTTTTT	CASSGQAGNEKLFF
TRBV28	TRBJ2-7	NA	NA	TGTGCCAGCACCCCGGACGTGGTCGACGAGCAGTACTTC	CASTPDVVDEQYF
TRBV6-2/TRBV6-3	TRBJ2-1	NA	TRBD2	TGTGCCAGCACCCCCACCGGGACTAGCGGGAGGCAGTTCTTC	CASTPTGTSGRQFF
TRBV9	TRBJ1-1	NA	NA	TGTGCCAGCAGCGTAGAAGAGAAAAACACTGAAGCTTTCTTT	CASSVEEKNTEAFF